The present TCR beta chain was sequenced within a study of blood T cell repertoires in COVID-19 (TCRdb year 2020). Background for the entire study: The collaborator samples originated in the United States, Italy and Spain and spanned the acute and convalescent phases of COVID-19. The material from the prospective study consisted of cDNA or gDNA derived from T cells, B-cell-depleted T cells, or PBMCs. The dataset comprised deeply sampled blood TCRbeta repertoires from subjects exposed to, actively infected with, or recovered from COVID-19. A freely available public database, intended as a resource for researchers studying the immune response to SARS-CoV-2, is where the repertoires were released. The samples were drawn from the first 160 participants of the ongoing ImmuneRACE study and from over 950 subjects provided by 6 global collaborators. Sample metadata almost always included a de-identified subject ID, COVID-19 status, age in years and sex. Where HLA class I and class II types were available, the types were taken from metadata supplied by the sample provider, not from assay-based typing. The study at large found these results: The quantity of clinical and demographic metadata differed by source and by participant and was supplied without curation.

The immunoSEQ Assay, a bias-controlled multiplex PCR, was used to amplify TCRbeta CDR3 regions from genomic DNA. The published analysis was carried out like this. Nucleated cell counts per sample were estimated from amplification of reference gene primers within the assay. Sequence reads were collapsed and filtered to measure the absolute abundance of every unique TCRbeta CDR3 rearrangement. For each sample, productive Simpson clonality was calculated as the square root of Simpson's diversity index over productive rearrangements. The immuneACCESS repertoire file appears here via TCRdb, limited to in-frame rearrangements. These files lack a portion of the clones; in checked studies, under half of the deficit traces to unresolved V genes, and the cause of the others is not known. D and trimming come from the DNA, and the V and J calls and clone size come from that table. The sample table contains about 25,000 clones; only one count was recorded for less than 85% of them. Of the sample, about 1.7% falls within the top ten clones.

Each collaborating institution followed its own protocols to collect whole blood in K2EDTA tubes. For TCRbeta analysis, collaborators shipped samples in one of three forms: frozen whole blood, isolated PBMCs, or DNA extracted from either of those sample types. Of note for this clone: Its specific antigen is unknown. No base qualities exist here, and no much larger clone lies one base off it. Other DNA sequences within the sample encode an identical CDR3.

From a lookup of the germline V gene (reference sequence), CDR1 and CDR2 are LNHDA and SQIVND. V sheds 4 bases and J sheds 1 base, leaving 5 bases between their ends. Measured from the cysteine to the phenylalanine, the CDR3 is 13 residues long. Only the CDR3 region is kept as DNA, spanning 39 bases read in frame from base 1. Here the chain combines TRBV19 and TRBJ2-4; the D gene identity is not certain. The sample comprised peripheral blood. The TCR comes from a man older than 75 with active or convalescent COVID-19. CDR3 reads: CASSSEAKNIQYF. The base sequence is TGTGCCAGTAGTAGTGAGGCCAAAAACATTCAGTACTTC.